The 21 T cell receptor beta chains in this list originate from one sample, sequenced in a study of technical replicates of blood from a handful of donors. Generated by immunoSEQ multiplex PCR, the TCRdb table keeps only in-frame clones and is missing some. Of tens of thousands of clones in the sample, 90% to 95% were seen once. The sample taken for sequencing was T cells isolated from PBMCs. These receptors all stem from a human donor in good health.

V gene TRBV23-1 combines with J gene TRBJ2-7; possible D gene TRBD2, 8 bases. TRBV23-1 is filed as an ORF, its function uncertain. The CDR3 has 14 residues. Trimming pared 6 bases from V and 4 bases from J, leaving 16 bases between. The CDR3 loop reads CASRPGRGQYEQYF. The CDR3 nucleotides read TGCGCCAGCAGACCCGGGAGGGGGCAGTACGAGCAGTACTTC.

V and J are TRBV13 and TRBJ2-5; 11 bases line up with TRBD2. V dropped 5 bases and J dropped 6; count of bases not matched to a gene: 8. The CDR3 sequence is 15 residues long. Germline V CDR1 and CDR2: PRHDT, FYEKMQ (reference sequence). The CDR3 nucleotides read TGTGCCAGCAGCCAGACTAGCGGGACCACAAAGACCCAGTACTTC. Protein sequence: CASSQTSGTTKTQYF.

The chain has TRBV6-1 and TRBJ2-1; TRBD2 matches at 7 bases. Trimming cost V 4 bases and J 3 bases; bases outside gene matches: 6. The germline V gene has CDR1 MNHNS and CDR2 SASEGT. This CDR3 comprises 15 residues. The CDR3 is CASSVGGSFYNEQFF. The CDR3 coding sequence is TGTGCCAGCAGTGTGGGCGGGAGTTTCTACAATGAGCAGTTCTTC.

The V and J genes are TRBV6-5 and TRBJ2-2; 9 bases are a match to TRBD1. The germline V gene encodes CDR1 MNHEY and CDR2 SVGAGI. This CDR3 has 15 residues. The V segment lost 4 bases and the J segment 1 base; nucleotides outside the gene matches: 1. DNA of the CDR3: TGTGCCAGCAGTTGGACAGGGGAGAACACCGGGGAGCTGTTTTTT. Translation gives CASSWTGENTGELFF.

The CDR3 region has the DNA TGTGCCAGTAGTGCAGGGGGCTGGACGCAGTATTTT. Translated, it gives CASSAGGWTQYF. This chain links TRBV19 with TRBJ2-3; 8 nucleotides agree with TRBD1. Trimming removed 5 bases from V and 9 bases from J; junction bases left unmatched: 4. The CDR3 loop spans 12 amino acids. Germline V gives CDR1 LNHDA, CDR2 SQIVND (reference sequence).

V usage is TRBV6-1 and J usage is TRBJ1-2; 9 positions agree with TRBD1. This CDR3 spans 15 amino acids. Germline CDR1 reads MNHNS; CDR2 reads SASEGT. Trimming removed 4 bases from V and 4 bases from J; junction bases left unmatched: 7. The CDR3 nucleotides read TGTGCCAGCAGTGTGACAGGGGGTTCCTTCTATGGCTACACCTTC. Encoded protein: CASSVTGGSFYGYTF.

The V and J genes are TRBV6-6 and TRBJ2-5, with 7 positions matching TRBD1. CDR1 MNHNY and CDR2 SVGAGI come from the germline V gene (reference sequence). The CDR3 extends over 14 amino acids. With V trimmed by 6 bases and J by 3 bases, 7 bases remained unmatched. CDR3 DNA: TGTGCCAGCAGCGCCGACAGGGTAAAAGAGACCCAGTACTTC. It translates to CASSADRVKETQYF.

The J gene is TRBJ1-2, the V gene TRBV28; D not certain. There are 13 residues in the CDR3. Trimming removed 3 bases at V and 7 bases at J, with 12 bases between. Germline lookup yields CDR1 MDHEN and CDR2 SYDVKM. CDR3 sequence reads: CASSLVEGGGYTF. In DNA form, the CDR3 reads TGTGCCAGCAGTTTGGTAGAGGGAGGTGGCTACACCTTC.

V is TRBV28 and J is TRBJ2-1, with TRBD1 as a possible D gene (5 bases). Germline CDR1 MDHEN, CDR2 SYDVKM. The V end lost 7 bases, the J end lost 0 bases, and 13 bases lay between the germline ends. This CDR3 contains 15 residues. The CDR3 sequence: CASNPTGLSYNEQFF. CDR3 nucleotides: TGTGCCAGCAACCCTACAGGTCTCTCCTACAATGAGCAGTTCTTC.

This clone was seen at least ten times. J is TRBJ2-2 and V is TRBV28, with D unclear. CDR1 is MDHEN and CDR2 is SYDVKM in the germline V gene. V lost 7 bases and J lost 4, with 16 bases in between. There are 15 residues in the CDR3. The chain's CDR3 is CASNLRVKGTGELFF. The CDR3 DNA reads TGTGCCAGCAACCTCCGGGTAAAAGGCACCGGGGAGCTGTTTTTT. Full variable domain (rest looked up from reference TRBV28 and TRBJ2-2): DVKVTQSSRYLVKRTGEKVFLECVQDMDHENMFWYRQDPGLGLRLIYFSYDVKMKEKGDIPEGYSVSREKKERFSLILESASTNQTSMYLCASNLRVKGTGELFFGEGSRLTVL.

V usage is TRBV4-1 and J usage is TRBJ1-3; 7 nucleotides align to TRBD1. Unmatched junction bases numbered 17, after V lost 6 bases and J lost 0 bases. In germline, CDR1 is MGHRA, CDR2 YSYEKL. The CDR3 totals 19 residues. This chain's CDR3 is CASSLRTLTGPFSGNTIYF. The CDR3 DNA reads TGCGCCAGCAGTCTTAGAACGCTGACAGGGCCTTTCTCTGGAAACACCATATATTTT.

The V call is TRBV6-1, the J call TRBJ2-3, with a possible D match to TRBD2 (5 bases). Germline V gives CDR1 MNHNS, CDR2 SASEGT. The germline V and J ends were trimmed by 0 bases and 1 base, with 11 bases remaining between them. The CDR3 runs 16 residues. The CDR3 sequence: CASSEAARVRTDTQYF. For the CDR3, the DNA is TGTGCCAGCAGTGAAGCGGCGAGGGTCCGCACAGATACGCAGTATTTT.

This clone was counted only a few times. The gene calls are TRBV5-6 and TRBJ1-1, with D maybe TRBD1 (5 bases). V shed 3 bases and J shed 4 bases, with 19 bases lying between them. CDR1 and CDR2 (germline): SGHDT, YYEEEE. This CDR3 has 16 amino acids. CDR3 region: CASSSFRVTVGTEAFF. CDR3 DNA: TGTGCCAGCAGCTCCTTCAGGGTAACAGTTGGCACTGAAGCTTTCTTT.

This chain connects TRBV7-3 to TRBJ2-2; TRBD1 might be the D (8 bases). Deletions cut 5 bases from V and 3 bases from J, with 13 bases between. The CDR3 has 15 residues. CDR1 and CDR2 (germline): SGHTA, FQGTGA. The DNA of the CDR3 is TGTGCCAGCAGCAAACAGGGGGGGGACACCGGGGAGCTGTTTTTT. Translated, it gives CASSKQGGDTGELFF.

This rearrangement joins TRBV7-2 to TRBJ1-5; a possible D gene is TRBD1 (5 bases). Between the trimmed V and J ends, which lost 1 base and 6 bases, there was a span of 13 bases. Germline-derived CDR1 and CDR2 are SGHTA and FQGNSA. The CDR3 is 15 residues long. Here the CDR3 reads CASSLGSLRGQPQHF. The CDR3 region has the DNA TGTGCCAGCAGCTTAGGGAGTCTAAGGGGTCAGCCCCAGCATTTT.

The V and J genes are TRBV5-4 and TRBJ2-5; no reliable D call. The CDR3 totals 13 residues. Germline V CDR1 and CDR2: SGHNT, YYREEE (reference sequence). With 0 bases removed from V and 7 bases from J, the gap between germline ends came to 10 bases. The chain's CDR3 is CASSLEFGGTQYF. CDR3 coding DNA: TGTGCCAGCAGCTTGGAGTTTGGCGGGACCCAGTACTTC. Full variable domain (missing parts from reference TRBV5-4 and TRBJ2-5): ETGVTQSPTHLIKTRGQQVTLRCSSQSGHNTVSWYQQALGQGPQFIFQYYREEENGRGNFPPRFSGLQFPNYSSELNVNALELDDSALYLCASSLEFGGTQYFGPGTRLLVL.

The chain is built from TRBV18 and TRBJ1-4; D unresolved. This CDR3 is built from 15 residues. Germline CDR1 and CDR2: KGHSH and LQKENI. Between the trimmed V and J ends, which lost 3 bases and 7 bases, there was a span of 15 bases. CDR3 amino acids: CASSPREPGGEKLFF. DNA for the CDR3: TGTGCCAGCTCACCCCGGGAGCCGGGAGGTGAAAAACTGTTTTTT.

The CDR3 region is CAWSLGTGGNTDEQYF. DNA for the CDR3: TGTGCCTGGAGTCTGGGGACAGGGGGTAATACCGACGAGCAGTACTTC. V gene TRBV30 combines with J gene TRBJ2-7; the match to TRBD1 covers 11 bases. The CDR3 extends over 16 amino acids. Germline CDR1 and CDR2: GTSNPN and SVGIG (reference sequence). J lost 5 bases, V lost 2 bases, and 11 bases had no gene match.

The J gene is TRBJ2-1, the V gene TRBV4-2; possibly TRBD2 for D (6 bases). The CDR3 totals 14 residues. Germline CDR1 reads LGHNA; CDR2 reads YNFKEQ. Trimming left V 0 bases short and J 7 bases short, with 10 bases between. CDR3 region: CASSQDGDLNEQFF. The CDR3 DNA is TGTGCCAGCAGCCAAGACGGGGACTTGAATGAGCAGTTCTTC.

V usage is TRBV2 and J usage is TRBJ2-5, with D tentatively TRBD1 (6 bases). Germline lookup yields CDR1 SNHLY and CDR2 FYNNEI. V dropped 3 bases and J dropped 1 base, with 9 bases sitting between them. This CDR3 contains 14 residues. CDR3 residues: CASSDQGPQETQYF. The CDR3 nucleotides are TGTGCCAGCAGTGATCAGGGGCCCCAAGAGACCCAGTACTTC.

The gene calls are TRBV2 and TRBJ2-7; 11 nucleotides line up with TRBD1. Germline V gene lookup returns CDR1 SNHLY and CDR2 FYNNEI. This CDR3 is built from 13 residues. V gave up 6 bases and J gave up 4 bases; unmatched junction bases: 2. CDR3 region: CASRGTGGYEQYF. The DNA of the CDR3 is TGTGCCAGCAGAGGGACAGGGGGTTACGAGCAGTACTTC.